The clone carrying this T cell receptor beta chain was picked up a small number of times. The source of the sample is a study of T-cell reconstitution after alpha-beta-depleted transplantation in children. Library preparation (for TCRbeta) was performed with unique molecular identifiers. TCRdb analysed the PCR reads with MiXCR anew, one entry per CDR3 protein. The sample lists hundreds of thousands of distinct CDR3 sequences, about 12% occurring once. CDR1 GTSNPN and CDR2 SVGIG come from the germline V gene (reference sequence). This CDR3 is 16 amino acids long. With V trimmed by 0 bases and J by 2 bases, 6 bases remained unmatched.

The chain joins TRBV30 to TRBJ2-1; 8 bases match TRBD2. The specimen comprised PBMCs from the stem cell graft donor, sampled from the stem cell graft. The sequence was obtained from a human donor who donated a stem cell graft to a child with combined immunodeficiency. The CDR3 reads CAWSVLTSEPYNEQFF. The CDR3 DNA is TGTGCCTGGAGTGTACTGACTAGCGAACCCTACAATGAGCAGTTCTTC.